This T cell receptor (beta chain) emerged from a study of T cell changes during pregnancy in multiple sclerosis. The CDR3 totals 14 residues. The trim removed 3 bases at V and 2 bases at J, leaving 2 bases unmatched. Germline V gene sequence: CDR1 LNHDA, CDR2 SQIVND (reference sequence). The data were produced by immunoSEQ multiplex PCR, yet TCRdb's version contains in-frame clones alone and is incomplete. The repertoire includes 50,000 to 75,000 clones, 90% of them detected once, and approximately 3% sits in the top ten. The chain couples TRBV19 to TRBJ2-3, with 7 nucleotides matching TRBD2. The sample here was peripheral blood, taken in the first trimester of pregnancy. The receptor comes from a female donor in good health, enrolled as a control in a pregnancy study. CDR3: CASSMAGVTDTQYF. In DNA form, the CDR3 reads TGTGCCAGTAGTATGGCGGGAGTCACAGATACGCAGTATTTT.